This T cell receptor (beta chain) was obtained from a study of patients and donors after allogeneic stem cell transplantation. Trimming took 6 bases from V and 0 from J, leaving 11 bases between them. The germline V gene encodes CDR1 SGHDT and CDR2 YYEEEE. The CDR3 runs 14 residues. MiXCR, applied by TCRdb to the RT-PCR reads, yields one record per CDR3 protein. Here the sample spans more than 850,000 distinct CDR3 sequences, more than 15% being singletons. Only a few counts were recorded for this clonotype. The chain joins TRBV5-6 to TRBJ2-3; no definite D call. Sequencing was done on a sample of blood, either unsorted or a sorted T cell fraction (not recorded which). The receptor's source is a human donor who was either an allogeneic HSCT recipient or a stem cell or donor lymphocyte infusion donor (not recorded which). It is not recorded whose cells these are; they may come from a transplant donor. CDR3 nucleotides: TGTGCCAGCACCGTCAGTCTTAGCACAGATACGCAGTATTTT. Its protein product is CASTVSLSTDTQYF.